Listed below are T cell receptor beta chains from one sample, sequenced in a study of blood T cell repertoires in COVID-19. Sequencing was performed with immunoSEQ multiplex PCR; in TCRdb, only in-frame clones are kept and a portion is missing. The table has 120,000 or so clones, 55% to 70% seen once. Sequencing used peripheral blood. These receptors came from an older woman with acute or convalescent COVID-19. Each CDR3 is given with its conserved first and last residue. Each record gives: CDR3 length, V gene, D gene, J gene, clone size, CDR3 DNA, CDR3 protein. D genes are given only for firm matches. Where a row states a size, it is once, few, many or the class of an expanded clone; other rows omit it.

18	TRBV6-2/TRBV6-3	TRBD1	TRBJ2-7	.	TGTGCCAGCAGTCGCTACGGGACAGGGGTTTTATCCTCCTACGAGCAGTACTTC	CASSRYGTGVLSSYEQYF
13	TRBV24-1	.	TRBJ2-7	once	TGTGCCACCGCCTCGGGTGCCTCCTACGAGCAGTACTTC	CATASGASYEQYF
14	TRBV2	.	TRBJ1-6	.	TGTGCCAGCCGGGGGGGGCTTTATAATTCACCCCTCCACTTT	CASRGGLYNSPLHF
14	TRBV5-1	.	TRBJ1-2	.	TGCGCCAGCAGCGGCTGGGACAACGTTAATGGCTACACCTTC	CASSGWDNVNGYTF
14	TRBV6-5	.	TRBJ1-1	.	TGTGCCAGCACTAAGGACAGCCCGAACACTGAAGCTTTCTTT	CASTKDSPNTEAFF
16	TRBV19	.	TRBJ2-2	few	TGTGCCAGTAGTACAGACCTTAGGGGCTACACCGGGGAGCTGTTTTTT	CASSTDLRGYTGELFF
15	TRBV14	TRBD1	TRBJ1-1	.	TGTGCCAGCAGCCAAAGGACAGGGGGTGTCACTGAAGCTTTCTTT	CASSQRTGGVTEAFF
16	TRBV5-1	.	TRBJ2-7	.	TGCGCCAGCAGCTTGGGTCTTGGTGGCCACTCCTACGAGCAGTACTTC	CASSLGLGGHSYEQYF
14	TRBV15	TRBD1	TRBJ2-3	.	TGTGCCACCGGCGGACAGGGGGCGACAGATACGCAGTATTTT	CATGGQGATDTQYF
14	TRBV2	.	TRBJ2-2	.	TGTGCCAGCAGTTGGGAGTATAACACCGGGGAGCTGTTTTTT	CASSWEYNTGELFF
13	TRBV4-2	.	TRBJ2-3	.	TGTGCCAGCAGCCAGGAAACAGGGTTCTCGCAGTATTTT	CASSQETGFSQYF
14	TRBV7-3	.	TRBJ2-1	.	TGTGCCAGCAGCCCGCCTGGCCGCTACAATGAGCAGTTCTTC	CASSPPGRYNEQFF
11	TRBV18	.	TRBJ2-7	.	TGTGCCAGCTCTCTCTCCTACGAGCAGTACTTC	CASSLSYEQYF
16	TRBV7-2	.	TRBJ2-7	.	TGTGCCAGCAGCCCGTACTCCGCCAGGGCCACCTACGAGCAGTACTTC	CASSPYSARATYEQYF
15	TRBV6-5	TRBD1	TRBJ1-2	.	TGTGCCACCTTCAGCTACGACAGGGGAGTCGGCGGCTACACCTTC	CATFSYDRGVGGYTF
15	TRBV9	TRBD1	TRBJ1-5	.	TGTGCCAGCTCCCGAGGGGGCGAGGGCAATCAGCCCCAGCATTTT	CASSRGGEGNQPQHF
13	TRBV2	.	TRBJ2-7	once	TGTGCCAGCAGTGAAGCCTTATCCTACGAGCAGTACTTC	CASSEALSYEQYF
18	TRBV4-1	TRBD1	TRBJ1-4	many	TGCGCCAGCAGCCAAGATCATCCCGGACAGGGTCCTAGTGAAAAACTGTTTTTT	CASSQDHPGQGPSEKLFF
12	TRBV2	.	TRBJ1-1	.	TGTGCCAGCAGGGGACACTACACTGAAGCTTTCTTT	CASRGHYTEAFF
13	TRBV19	.	TRBJ1-2	.	TGTGCCAGTAACCCAGGCCGCGACTATGGCTACACCTTC	CASNPGRDYGYTF
15	TRBV14	TRBD1	TRBJ1-1	.	TGTGCCAGCAGACAAAACACAGGGGTGGACACTGAAGCTTTCTTT	CASRQNTGVDTEAFF
15	TRBV5-1	TRBD1	TRBJ2-5	.	TGCGCCAGCAGCTCCCCGGGACAGCTCCAAGAGACCCAGTACTTC	CASSSPGQLQETQYF
12	TRBV30	.	TRBJ2-7	.	.	CAWSVGFGTAHF
17	TRBV6-2/TRBV6-3	TRBD2	TRBJ2-3	.	TGTGCCAGCAGTTACTCGCGGCTAGCGGGGGGCACAGATACGCAGTATTTT	CASSYSRLAGGTDTQYF
13	TRBV2	.	TRBJ1-2	.	TGTGCCAGCAGTGAGGCGGGCCCATATGGCTACACCTTC	CASSEAGPYGYTF
15	TRBV4-1	.	TRBJ1-2	.	TGCGCCAGCAGCCAAGAGGGCCCGACGGACTATGGCTACACCTTC	CASSQEGPTDYGYTF
15	TRBV3-1/TRBV3-2	.	TRBJ2-4	.	TGTGCCAGCAGCCAGGTCCTAGACAGCATAAACATTCAGTACTTC	CASSQVLDSINIQYF
14	TRBV3-1/TRBV3-2	.	TRBJ2-5	.	TGTGCCAGCAGCCAAGCAGGGGCGGGAGAGACCCAGTACTTC	CASSQAGAGETQYF
15	TRBV6-6	.	TRBJ1-1	.	TGTGCCAGCAGTTCTCGGGGTCGTGGGATCACTGAAGCTTTCTTT	CASSSRGRGITEAFF
17	TRBV19	TRBD1	TRBJ1-1	.	TGTGCCAGTAGTATATGGGGACAGGGGAGAGTGAGCACTGAAGCTTTCTTT	CASSIWGQGRVSTEAFF
15	TRBV5-8	.	TRBJ2-3	.	TGTGCCAGCAGCTTGGGTGGCGGGAACACAGATACGCAGTATTTT	CASSLGGGNTDTQYF
15	TRBV7-2	TRBD1	TRBJ1-4	.	TGTGCCAGCAGCGAAGGACAGGCAACTAATGAAAAACTGTTTTTT	CASSEGQATNEKLFF
11	TRBV7-9	.	TRBJ2-7	.	TGTGCCAGCAGCTATTTCGGCGAGCAGTACTTC	CASSYFGEQYF
15	TRBV5-5	.	TRBJ1-2	few	TGTGCCAGCAGCTTGGGGTTTCTCAGGGTTAGTGGCTACACCTTC	CASSLGFLRVSGYTF
16	TRBV7-2	TRBD2	TRBJ2-7	.	TGTGCCAGCAGCGATATAGCGGGGGGCCGCCCCTACGAGCAGTACTTC	CASSDIAGGRPYEQYF
15	TRBV9	.	TRBJ2-2	once	TGTGCCAGCAGCGTAGTGGCGGGGACCACCGGGGAGCTGTTTTTT	CASSVVAGTTGELFF